The 18 T cell receptor beta chains below come from one sample, sequenced in a study of blood T cell repertoires in COVID-19 (dated by TCRdb to 2018 to 2021). Library prep was done by the immunoSEQ multiplex PCR assay. This is the immuneACCESS table as TCRdb keeps it, with only in-frame sequences that have V and J called. A part of the clones is gone; compared with another copy, unresolved V genes explain less than half, and the rest is unexplained. Within this sample are fewer than 250,000 clones, with 84% of them counted one time only. Approximately 8.1% of the sample belongs to the ten largest clones. The sample was peripheral blood. These receptors were taken from a woman aged 50 to 65 with active or convalescent COVID-19.

V and J are TRBV6-5 and TRBJ1-1; TRBD1 agrees at 7 bases. The V gene's germline CDR1 is MNHEY and CDR2 SVGAGI. The V gene end was trimmed by 10 bases and the J gene end by 4 bases; junction bases not matched to a gene: 9. The CDR3 extends over 13 amino acids. The CDR3 loop reads CATQTGVTTEAFF. DNA for the CDR3: TGTGCCACACAAACAGGGGTGACCACTGAAGCTTTCTTT.

The rearrangement uses TRBV5-8 and TRBJ2-1, with 11 positions matching TRBD2. The CDR3 is 16 amino acids. Germline CDR1 is SGHTS and CDR2 is YDEGEE. J gave up 3 bases and V 3 bases, and 5 bases lay outside the gene matches. The CDR3 is CASSWGTSGLYNEQFF. Here the CDR3 DNA reads TGTGCCAGCAGCTGGGGGACTAGCGGCCTCTACAATGAGCAGTTCTTC.

V gene TRBV11-2 combines with J gene TRBJ1-6; 8 nucleotides match TRBD1. Per the germline V gene, CDR1 is SGHAT and CDR2 is FQNNGV. The CDR3 extends over 15 amino acids. V trimming: 1 base; J trimming: 10 bases; junction bases outside the gene matches: 6. The CDR3 is CASSLAGQGRSPLHF. The CDR3 DNA sequence: TGTGCCAGCAGCTTAGCTGGACAGGGTCGATCACCCCTCCACTTT.

The CDR3 sequence is CASSLKGTAGAFF. CDR3 in DNA: TGTGCCAGCAGCTTAAAGGGCACCGCGGGAGCTTTCTTT. The chain combines TRBV7-2 with TRBJ1-1; D unclear. CDR3 size: 13 residues. Germline CDR1 and CDR2: SGHTA and FQGNSA. Trimming cost V 2 bases and J 10 bases, with 14 bases left between them.

This chain joins TRBV7-9 and TRBJ2-1; TRBD2 matches 13 bases. Trimming cost V 5 bases and J 0 bases; bases outside gene matches: 4. CDR1 and CDR2 (germline): SEHNR, FQNEAQ (reference sequence). The CDR3 consists of 17 residues. For the CDR3, the DNA is TGTGCCAGCAGCCCCAGACTAGCGGGAGGCTCCTACAATGAGCAGTTCTTC. Translating it yields CASSPRLAGGSYNEQFF.

J is TRBJ2-1 and V is TRBV5-4; D perhaps matches TRBD2 (6 bases). The V gene lost 0 bases and the J gene lost 6 bases, with 13 bases spanning the gap. The CDR3 totals 15 residues. The germline V gene encodes CDR1 SGHNT and CDR2 YYREEE (reference sequence). The CDR3 region has the DNA TGTGCCAGCAGCTTGGTCTTCCGGGGGATCAATGAGCAGTTCTTC. This codes for CASSLVFRGINEQFF.

V and J are TRBV9 and TRBJ2-5, with 10 bases fitting TRBD2. With 4 bases clipped from V and 5 bases from J, the junction kept 14 bases outside the gene matches. Germline CDR1 SGDLS, CDR2 YYNGEE. This CDR3 has 17 amino acids. CDR3 in amino acids: CASSTTPGLAYGETQYF. CDR3 nucleotide sequence: TGTGCCAGCAGCACAACCCCGGGACTAGCGTACGGGGAGACCCAGTACTTC.

V usage is TRBV28 and J usage is TRBJ2-3, with D maybe TRBD2 (6 bases). Trimming took off 3 bases at V and 8 bases at J, with 21 bases between the two ends. CDR1 and CDR2 from the germline V gene are MDHEN and SYDVKM. This CDR3 spans 16 amino acids. The CDR3 sequence: CASSFRGISGSGTQYF. The CDR3 DNA is TGTGCCAGCAGTTTCCGGGGGATTAGCGGATCTGGTACGCAGTATTTT.

The V call is TRBV5-4, the J call TRBJ2-6; 11 bases are a match to TRBD1. Trimming cost V 4 bases and J 0 bases; bases outside gene matches: 6. Germline CDR1 is SGHNT and CDR2 is YYREEE (reference sequence). The CDR3 is made up of 18 amino acids. DNA for the CDR3: TGTGCCAGCAGCGCCCGGGACAGGGGGAGCTCTGGGGCCAACGTCCTGACTTTC. It specifies CASSARDRGSSGANVLTF.

The rearrangement joins TRBV27 to TRBJ1-3; 10 positions match TRBD1. This CDR3 is 17 amino acids long. The germline gives CDR1 MNHEY, CDR2 SMNVEV (reference sequence). With 7 bases clipped from V and 2 bases from J, the junction kept 11 bases outside the gene matches. The CDR3 region is CASTRPPDRGPGNTIYF. CDR3 nucleotide sequence: TGTGCCAGCACCCGACCCCCCGACAGGGGGCCTGGAAACACCATATATTTT.

The rearrangement joins TRBV19 to TRBJ2-5, with a weak D call TRBD1 (5 bases). The CDR3 runs 14 residues. Per the germline V gene, CDR1 is LNHDA and CDR2 is SQIVND (reference sequence). V was pared by 4 bases and J by 7 bases, with 16 bases between. DNA for the CDR3: TGTGCCAGTAGTAGTACCGGAGCTCAGGGGACCCAGTACTTC. Translation: CASSSTGAQGTQYF.

This clone occurred a few times. The CDR3 spells CASSLSNYRGGGYTF. CDR3 nucleotides: TGTGCCAGCAGTTTATCGAATTACCGGGGAGGAGGCTACACCTTC. This rearrangement joins TRBV27 to TRBJ1-2; D unresolved. The V gene lost 0 bases and the J gene lost 8 bases, with 16 bases spanning the gap. This CDR3 is built from 15 residues. Germline CDR1 and CDR2: MNHEY and SMNVEV (reference sequence).

The genes are TRBV21-1 and TRBJ2-1; the DNA was not compared with TRBD1, the D call given in the table. TRBV21-1 is tagged as a pseudogene. The CDR3 loop spans 20 amino acids. For the CDR3, the DNA is TGTGCCAGCCGAACCGGGACGGCAGGGGCGAATTTCCCGGACTACAATGAGCAGTTCTTC. Encoded protein: CASRTGTAGANFPDYNEQFF.

The table lists this clone with a few counts. The chain joins TRBV7-9 to TRBJ1-4; 7 positions match TRBD1. This CDR3 region has 18 residues. V shed 3 bases, J shed 8 bases, and the junction held 18 bases outside the gene matches. Per the germline V gene, CDR1 is SEHNR and CDR2 is FQNEAQ (reference sequence). The CDR3 protein is CASSLADRKGLVKEKLFF. For the CDR3, the DNA is TGTGCCAGCAGCTTGGCGGACAGGAAGGGCCTAGTGAAAGAAAAACTGTTTTTT.

The DNA of the CDR3 is TGTGCCAGCAGTCTGGCGGGAGTAGGAGACAATGAGCAGTTCTTC. Translated, it gives CASSLAGVGDNEQFF. The chain joins TRBV28 to TRBJ2-1; TRBD2 agrees at 7 bases. The germline V gene encodes CDR1 MDHEN and CDR2 SYDVKM. The V gene end was trimmed by 5 bases and the J gene end by 5 bases; junction bases not matched to a gene: 9. There are 15 residues in the CDR3.

The rearrangement joins TRBV19 to TRBJ1-2; 7 bases align to TRBD1. The CDR3 totals 14 residues. Germline CDR1 reads LNHDA; CDR2 reads SQIVND (reference sequence). The V and J ends lost 6 bases and 5 bases, in that order; junction bases with no gene match: 9. CDR3 sequence: CASRADRAHYGYTF. The CDR3 region has the DNA TGTGCCAGTAGGGCTGACAGGGCCCATTATGGCTACACCTTC.

The rearrangement uses TRBV6-1 and TRBJ1-3; the match to TRBD1 covers 9 bases. CDR3 size: 15 residues. The germline V gene encodes CDR1 MNHNS and CDR2 SASEGT. V lost 1 base to trimming and J lost 7 bases; unmatched junction nucleotides: 5. For the CDR3, the DNA is TGTGCCAGCAGTGAAGAGGGGACAGGGCCTAACACCATATATTTT. Translation: CASSEEGTGPNTIYF.

The chain is built from TRBV24-1 and TRBJ2-5; 12 nucleotides match TRBD1. After removal of 10 bases from V and 5 bases from J, the junction contained 10 bases not matched to a gene. There are 15 residues in the CDR3. Germline CDR1 is KGHDR and CDR2 is SFDVKD. As DNA, the CDR3 is TGTGCCACTCAAAAGGGACAGGGGGCTAGGGAGACCCAGTACTTC. Residues: CATQKGQGARETQYF.